This TCR beta chain was found in a study of T cell responses to AZD1222 COVID-19 vaccine. General observations from the study: Spike-specific TCR breadth and depth grew following two AZD1222 doses. Most donors were white British, females outnumbered males, and clonal diversity was possibly underestimated.

Notes on this clone: The target antigen is unknown.

Germline V gene lookup returns CDR1 MNHEY and CDR2 SVGAGI. The ends were cut back, 6 bases at V and 4 bases at J, with 17 bases in the middle. CDR3 length: 15 residues. Only in-frame clones appear in the TCRdb table, and some are missing; sequencing was by immunoSEQ multiplex PCR. The sample holds 65,000 to 85,000 clones, more than 75% seen once. This clonotype was sampled from an adult in good health. The chain employs TRBV6-5 and TRBJ2-3; unclear D gene. Specimen: peripheral blood, collected on day 0 of AZD1222 vaccination. The CDR3 DNA sequence: TGTGCCAGCAGGAAGGAGAGGATCTCGGCAGATACGCAGTATTTT. Its protein product is CASRKERISADTQYF.